This T cell receptor beta chain was captured by sequencing in a study of blood T cell repertoires in COVID-19. Across the whole study: Sites across the United States, Italy and Spain contributed samples from acute and convalescent COVID-19. PBMCs, B-cell-depleted T cells, or T cells provided the cDNA or gDNA that made up the material.

This CDR3 has 18 amino acids. In germline, CDR1 is SEHNR, CDR2 FQNEAQ (reference sequence). Trimming took 1 base from V and 7 from J; bases not matched to a gene: 13. Sequenced by immunoSEQ multiplex PCR; TCRdb stores in-frame clones only, minus some. The profile shows approximately 150,000 clones, 85% to 90% of them singletons. The rearrangement joins TRBV7-9 to TRBJ2-1; 10 nucleotides align to TRBD1. The sequence was collected from a man between 50 and 59 years old who had recovered from COVID-19. Sample: peripheral blood. The CDR3: CASSLGSLGTGVGNEQFF. CDR3 DNA sequence: TGTGCCAGCAGCTTAGGGTCCCTCGGGACAGGGGTTGGAAATGAGCAGTTCTTC.